This entry lists 19 T cell receptor beta chains sequenced from one sample in a study of spatial heterogeneity in lung cancer. Specified time point: sample taken at primary tumor resection. Whole RNA was taken from tumor, nontumor lung or frozen PBMC; it was then sequenced unsorted. MiXCR, applied by TCRdb to the 5' RACE reads, yields one record per CDR3 protein. The data contain 10,000 to 15,000 distinct CDR3 sequences, 3.9% of them singletons. The source was PBMCs, collected at surgery. These TCRs come from a male donor with early-stage non-small cell lung cancer.

This clonotype was picked up many times. The library was built for alpha chains, so this beta chain is an off-target read and its size means little. This sequence joins TRBV20-1 and TRBJ2-7; possibly TRBD1 for D (6 bases). Per the germline V gene, CDR1 is DFQATT and CDR2 is SNEGSKA (reference sequence). The CDR3 loop spans 16 amino acids. Between the trimmed V and J ends, which lost 0 bases and 9 bases, there was a span of 24 bases. CDR3 DNA sequence: TGCAGTGCTAGAGATCCAGGGGAATCTTCCCTCAGCGGGCAGTACTTC. Translated: CSARDPGESSLSGQYF.

By share, this clonotype counts as medium-sized (0.01 to 0.1%). Being off target in a library aimed at alpha chains, this beta chain has a size of little meaning. The V and J genes are TRBV7-6 and TRBJ2-5; D call uncertain. CDR3 length: 13 amino acids. Per germline, CDR1 SGHVS and CDR2 FNYEAQ. The V end lost 1 base, the J end lost 2 bases, and 5 bases lay between the germline ends. The CDR3 loop reads CASSLDSQETQYF. The CDR3 DNA reads as TGTGCCAGCAGCTTAGACAGTCAAGAGACCCAGTACTTC.

This clonotype has a count of ten or more. Being off target in a library aimed at alpha chains, this beta chain has a size of little meaning. This rearrangement joins TRBV29-1 to TRBJ1-1, with a possible D match to TRBD1 (6 bases). CDR3 length equals 11 residues. Germline V lookup: CDR1 SQVTM, CDR2 ANQGSEA. V lost 6 bases, J lost 6 bases, and 11 bases lay in between. The CDR3 region is CSVVTGAEAFF. The CDR3 region has the DNA TGCAGCGTCGTGACAGGCGCTGAAGCTTTCTTT.

This clonotype was observed many times. The library was designed around alpha chains, so this beta chain is a stray read whose abundance carries little weight. The V call is TRBV4-1, the J call TRBJ1-4; TRBD1 is a possible D gene (6 bases). This CDR3 has 16 residues. Trimming removed 3 bases from V and 0 bases from J, with 11 bases in between. The germline V gene encodes CDR1 MGHRA and CDR2 YSYEKL. The CDR3 here is CASSQGTIATNEKLFF. The CDR3 DNA is TGCGCCAGCAGCCAGGGGACAATTGCAACTAATGAAAAACTGTTTTTT.

This clonotype was seen at least ten times. Because the library targeted alpha chains, this beta chain is an off-target read whose size means little. The V and J genes are TRBV12-3 or TRBV12-4 and TRBJ2-1; 9 nucleotides align to TRBD2. The CDR3 has 14 residues. V was clipped by 5 bases and J by 4 bases; unmatched bases: 3. CDR3 protein: CASSHTSGYNEQFF. The CDR3 DNA sequence: TGTGCCAGCAGTCACACTAGCGGGTACAATGAGCAGTTCTTC.

This clonotype was recorded at least ten times. With the library built for alpha chains, this beta chain is off target and its frequency is not meaningful. The genes are TRBV4-1 and TRBJ1-2; D not certain. V was clipped by 0 bases and J by 2 bases, with 7 bases between them. CDR3 length: 14 residues. CDR1 and CDR2 from the germline V gene are MGHRA and YSYEKL. The CDR3 loop is CASSQETANYGYTF. As DNA, the CDR3 is TGCGCCAGCAGCCAAGAAACAGCAAACTATGGCTACACCTTC.

Of note for this clonotype: With the library built for alpha chains, this beta chain is off target and its frequency is not meaningful. The gene calls are TRBV15 and TRBJ1-2; D is possibly TRBD1 (6 bases). This CDR3 is 16 amino acids long. Germline loops: CDR1 LNHNV, CDR2 YYDKDF (reference sequence). The V end lost 0 bases, the J end lost 4 bases, and 15 bases lay between the germline ends. The CDR3 spells CATSREGGGLSYGYTF. As DNA, the CDR3 is TGTGCCACCAGCAGAGAAGGAGGGGGATTGAGCTATGGCTACACCTTC.

This clonotype has a count of ten or more. As an off-target read in a library built for alpha chains, this beta chain has a frequency of little significance. The genes are TRBV11-2 and TRBJ2-1; 12 positions match TRBD2. The length of the CDR3 is 15 residues. CDR1 is SGHAT, CDR2 FQNNGV, per germline. Germline trimming cut 6 bases from V and 10 bases from J; bases unmatched to any gene: 10. The chain's CDR3 is CASSSGTSGFGEQFF. CDR3 DNA sequence: TGTGCCAGCAGTTCCGGGACTAGCGGGTTCGGCGAGCAGTTCTTC.

A note on this clonotype: The library was prepared for alpha chains; this beta chain is a stray read, so its frequency means little. This sequence joins TRBV9 and TRBJ1-1; no definite D call. Germline CDR1 and CDR2: SGDLS and YYNGEE. V was cut by 0 bases and J by 0 bases, with 3 bases left in between. This CDR3 comprises 13 residues. The CDR3 protein is CASSVAMNTEAFF. As DNA, the CDR3 is TGTGCCAGCAGCGTAGCGATGAACACTGAAGCTTTCTTT.

About this clonotype: As an off-target read in a library built for alpha chains, this beta chain has a frequency of little significance. The chain employs TRBV7-9 and TRBJ1-4, with D tentatively TRBD1 (5 bases). The CDR3 runs to 15 residues. V was cut by 4 bases and J by 4 bases, with 13 bases left in between. The germline V gene encodes CDR1 SEHNR and CDR2 FQNEAQ (reference sequence). CDR3 sequence reads: CASSSRGGNNEKLFF. CDR3 coding DNA: TGTGCCAGCAGCTCCCGGGGCGGCAATAATGAAAAACTGTTTTTT.

This clonotype was observed at least ten times. As an off-target read in a library built for alpha chains, this beta chain has a frequency of little significance. This CDR3 is CASSLSVGQETQYF. The CDR3 coding sequence is TGTGCCAGCAGCTTATCGGTCGGACAAGAGACCCAGTACTTC. The J gene is TRBJ2-5, the V gene TRBV5-5; D not certain. V gave up 2 bases and J gave up 2 bases, with 10 bases separating them. The CDR3 length is 14 residues. CDR1 SGHKS and CDR2 YYEKEE come from the germline V gene (reference sequence).

This clonotype showed up many times. Because this beta chain is a stray read in a library intended to capture alpha chains, its abundance should not be given much weight. J is TRBJ2-4 and V is TRBV9, with TRBD1 identical over 9 bases. The ends lost 4 bases at V and 8 bases at J; junction bases unmatched: 7. Germline-derived CDR1 and CDR2 are SGDLS and YYNGEE. The CDR3 totals 14 residues. CDR3: CASSLGQGRDIQYF. The CDR3 region has the DNA TGTGCCAGCAGCCTGGGACAGGGTAGGGACATTCAGTACTTC.

This clonotype has a count of ten or more. This beta chain represents an off-target read in a library built for alpha chains; its size is of limited meaning. This chain joins TRBV20-1 and TRBJ2-3; D ambiguous. This CDR3 has 14 residues. The V end was cut by 2 bases, the J end by 1 base, with 10 bases between. Germline-derived CDR1 and CDR2 are DFQATT and SNEGSKA (reference sequence). The CDR3 sequence: CSARLRSGTDTQYF. The CDR3 DNA follows: TGCAGTGCTAGATTGCGGTCTGGCACAGATACGCAGTATTTT.

In its sample, this clonotype is medium-sized. Because the library targeted alpha chains, this beta chain is an off-target read whose size means little. The DNA for the CDR3 is TGCAGCGTCTGGACAGGGGATGAGACCCAGTACTTC. Amino acids: CSVWTGDETQYF. This chain uses TRBV29-1 with TRBJ2-5; 9 nucleotides align to TRBD1. Trimming cost V 6 bases and J 5 bases; bases outside gene matches: 4. The CDR3 is made up of 12 amino acids. Per the germline V gene, CDR1 is SQVTM and CDR2 is ANQGSEA. The entire variable domain, with the rest obtained from reference TRBV29-1 and TRBJ2-5, is as follows: SAVISQKPSRDICQRGTSLTIQCQVDSQVTMMFWYRQQPGQSLTLIATANQGSEATYESGFVIDKFPISRPNLTFSTLTVSNMSPEDSSIYLCSVWTGDETQYFGPGTRLLVL.

This clonotype was found many times. A library made for alpha chains picked up this beta chain off target, so its size means little. This chain joins TRBV3-1 and TRBJ2-5; 7 nucleotides line up with TRBD2. Trimming cost V 2 bases and J 5 bases; bases outside gene matches: 8. Germline values: CDR1 LGHDT, CDR2 YNNKEL (reference sequence). CDR3 length equals 15 residues. Written as DNA, the CDR3 is TGTGCCAGCAGCCAATCGGCGGGAGCGGGGGAGACCCAGTACTTC. Protein product: CASSQSAGAGETQYF.

This clonotype appeared many times. Because this beta chain is a stray read in a library intended to capture alpha chains, its abundance should not be given much weight. The CDR3 DNA is TGTGCCAGCAGCAGGACTAGTGTTACGCAGTATTTT. Translating it yields CASSRTSVTQYF. This sequence joins TRBV28 and TRBJ2-3; 7 bases fit TRBD2. V was clipped by 6 bases and J by 8 bases; unmatched bases: 5. Germline-derived CDR1 and CDR2 are MDHEN and SYDVKM. The CDR3 totals 12 residues.

In regard to this clonotype: This beta chain turned up in a library designed for alpha chains; as an off-target read, its abundance says little. The chain recombines TRBV13 with TRBJ2-7, with 7 bases that match TRBD2. Germline CDR1 reads PRHDT; CDR2 reads FYEKMQ (reference sequence). The CDR3 extends over 15 amino acids. The trim removed 0 bases at V and 0 bases at J, leaving 2 bases unmatched. CDR3 amino acids: CASSLGGRSSYEQYF. CDR3 nucleotides: TGTGCCAGCAGCTTAGGCGGGAGGAGCTCCTACGAGCAGTACTTC.

This clonotype rates as medium-sized. This beta chain is an unintended read in a library built for alpha chains; its size means little. This sequence joins TRBV25-1 and TRBJ2-5; D unresolved. There are 13 residues in the CDR3. The germline V and J ends were trimmed by 3 bases and 0 bases, with 5 bases remaining between them. Germline values: CDR1 MGHDK, CDR2 SYGVNS. For the CDR3, the DNA is TGTGCCAGCAGTGATGGTGACCAAGAGACCCAGTACTTC. It codes for CASSDGDQETQYF.

This clonotype was observed at least ten times. This beta chain is an unintended read in a library built for alpha chains; its size means little. V usage is TRBV28 and J usage is TRBJ2-3, with TRBD1 matching over 8 bases. Germline CDR1 MDHEN, CDR2 SYDVKM. This CDR3 contains 17 residues. The ends lost 6 bases at V and 1 base at J; junction bases unmatched: 12. CDR3: CASRSAGQGSGTDTQYF. The CDR3 DNA follows: TGTGCCAGCAGATCGGCTGGACAGGGATCGGGCACAGATACGCAGTATTTT.